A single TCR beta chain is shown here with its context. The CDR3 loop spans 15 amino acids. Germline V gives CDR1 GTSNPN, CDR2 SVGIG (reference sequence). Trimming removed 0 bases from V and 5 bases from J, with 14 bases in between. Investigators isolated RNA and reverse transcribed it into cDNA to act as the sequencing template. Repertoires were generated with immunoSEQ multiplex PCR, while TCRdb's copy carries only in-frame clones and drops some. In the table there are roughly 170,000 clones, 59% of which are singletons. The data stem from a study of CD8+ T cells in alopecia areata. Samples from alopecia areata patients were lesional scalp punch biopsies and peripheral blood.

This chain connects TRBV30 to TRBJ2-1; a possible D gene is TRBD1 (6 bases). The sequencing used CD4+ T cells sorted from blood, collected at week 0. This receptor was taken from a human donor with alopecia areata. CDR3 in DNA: TGTGCCTGGAGTGTGCGGACAGATAATAACAATGAGCAGTTCTTC. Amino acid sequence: CAWSVRTDNNNEQFF.